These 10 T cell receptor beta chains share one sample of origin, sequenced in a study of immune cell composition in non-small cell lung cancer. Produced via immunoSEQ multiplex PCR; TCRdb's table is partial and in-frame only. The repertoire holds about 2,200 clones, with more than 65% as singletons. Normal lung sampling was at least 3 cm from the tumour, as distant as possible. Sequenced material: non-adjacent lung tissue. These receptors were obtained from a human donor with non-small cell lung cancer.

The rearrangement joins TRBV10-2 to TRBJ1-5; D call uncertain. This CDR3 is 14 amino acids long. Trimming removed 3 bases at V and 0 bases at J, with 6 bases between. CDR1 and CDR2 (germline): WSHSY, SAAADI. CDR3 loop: CASSDTSSNQPQHF. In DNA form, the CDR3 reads TGCGCCAGCAGTGATACTAGTAGCAATCAGCCCCAGCATTTT.

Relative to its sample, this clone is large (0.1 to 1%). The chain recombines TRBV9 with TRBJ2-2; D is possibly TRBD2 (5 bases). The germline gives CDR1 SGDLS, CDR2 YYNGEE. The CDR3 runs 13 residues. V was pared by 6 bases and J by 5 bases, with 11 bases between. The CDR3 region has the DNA TGTGCCAGCACTAGAGGAGGTACCGGGGAGCTGTTTTTT. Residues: CASTRGGTGELFF.

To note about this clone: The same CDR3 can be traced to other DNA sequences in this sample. CDR3 sequence (DNA): TGTGCCATCAGTGAACCAGACAGGGGCAGCAGGTATGGCTACACCTTC. It translates to CAISEPDRGSRYGYTF. The chain employs TRBV10-3 and TRBJ1-2, with 8 bases matching TRBD1. V lost 3 bases to trimming and J lost 5 bases; unmatched junction nucleotides: 11. Germline lookup yields CDR1 ENHRY and CDR2 SYGVKD. This CDR3 is 16 amino acids long.

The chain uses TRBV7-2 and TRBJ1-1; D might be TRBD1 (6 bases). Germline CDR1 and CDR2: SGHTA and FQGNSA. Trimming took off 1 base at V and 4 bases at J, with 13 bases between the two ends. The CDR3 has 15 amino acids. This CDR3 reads CASSLDGGSSTEAFF. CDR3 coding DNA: TGTGCCAGCAGCTTAGATGGGGGCTCGAGCACTGAAGCTTTCTTT.

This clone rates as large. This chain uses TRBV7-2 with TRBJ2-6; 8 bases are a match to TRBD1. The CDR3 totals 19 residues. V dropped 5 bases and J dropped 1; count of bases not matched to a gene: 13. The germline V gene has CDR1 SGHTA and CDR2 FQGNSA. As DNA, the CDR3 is TGTGCCAGCAGCGGAGGACAGGGCCGGGTTACTTCTGGGGCCAACGTCCTGACTTTC. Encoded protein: CASSGGQGRVTSGANVLTF.

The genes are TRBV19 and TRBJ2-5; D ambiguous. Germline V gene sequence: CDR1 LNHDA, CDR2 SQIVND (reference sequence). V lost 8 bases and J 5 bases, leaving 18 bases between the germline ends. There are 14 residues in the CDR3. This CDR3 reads CASRSSRFGETQYF. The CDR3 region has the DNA TGTGCCAGTCGGTCCTCTAGGTTTGGCGAGACCCAGTACTTC.

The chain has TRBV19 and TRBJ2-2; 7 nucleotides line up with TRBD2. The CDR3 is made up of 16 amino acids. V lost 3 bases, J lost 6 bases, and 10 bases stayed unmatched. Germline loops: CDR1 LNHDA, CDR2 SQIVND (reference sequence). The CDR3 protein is CASSIKAGVRAGELFF. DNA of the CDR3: TGTGCCAGTAGTATCAAGGCGGGGGTGCGGGCCGGGGAGCTGTTTTTT.

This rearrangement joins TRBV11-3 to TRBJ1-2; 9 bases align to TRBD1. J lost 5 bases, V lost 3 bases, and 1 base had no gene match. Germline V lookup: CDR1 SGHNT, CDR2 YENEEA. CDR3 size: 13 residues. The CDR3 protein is CASSLGQGYGYTF. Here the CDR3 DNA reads TGTGCCAGCAGCTTGGGACAGGGATATGGCTACACCTTC. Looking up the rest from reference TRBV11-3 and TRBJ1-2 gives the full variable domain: EAGVVQSPRYKIIEKKQPVAFWCNPISGHNTLYWYLQNLGQGPELLIRYENEEAVDDSQLPKDRFSAERLKGVDSTLKIQPAELGDSAVYLCASSLGQGYGYTFGSGTRLTVV.

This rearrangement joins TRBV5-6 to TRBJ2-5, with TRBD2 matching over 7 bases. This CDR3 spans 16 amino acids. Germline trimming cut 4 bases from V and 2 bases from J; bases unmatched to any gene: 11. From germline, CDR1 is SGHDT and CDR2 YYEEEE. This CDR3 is CASSPLLGGIQETQYF. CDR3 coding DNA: TGTGCCAGCAGCCCTTTACTGGGGGGGATTCAAGAGACCCAGTACTTC.

The CDR3, as DNA: TGTGCCAGCAGCCGAACTTCAGGGCTCTCTGGAAACACCATATATTTT. Translated: CASSRTSGLSGNTIYF. The chain recombines TRBV7-2 with TRBJ1-3; TRBD1 might be the D (5 bases). This CDR3 region has 16 residues. The germline V and J ends were trimmed by 5 bases and 0 bases, with 14 bases remaining between them. Germline V gene sequence: CDR1 SGHTA, CDR2 FQGNSA. The entire variable domain, with the rest obtained from reference TRBV7-2 and TRBJ1-3, is as follows: GAGVSQSPSNKVTEKGKDVELRCDPISGHTALYWYRQSLGQGLEFLIYFQGNSAPDKSGLPSDRFSAERTGGSVSTLTIQRTQQEDSAVYLCASSRTSGLSGNTIYFGEGSWLTVV.